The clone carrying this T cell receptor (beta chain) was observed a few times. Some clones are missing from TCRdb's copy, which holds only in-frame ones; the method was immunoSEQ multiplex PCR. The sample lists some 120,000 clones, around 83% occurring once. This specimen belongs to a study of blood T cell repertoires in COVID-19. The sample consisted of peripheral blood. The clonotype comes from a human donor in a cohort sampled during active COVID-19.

In DNA, the CDR3 is TGTGCCAGTAACTCACAGGGTACTAATGAAAAACTGTTTTTT. Translated: CASNSQGTNEKLFF. This chain joins TRBV19 and TRBJ1-4, with a tentative D call TRBD1 (6 bases). Looked up from germline, CDR1 is LNHDA and CDR2 is SQIVND (reference sequence). The V gene lost 7 bases and the J gene lost 2 bases, with 11 bases spanning the gap. The length of the CDR3 is 14 residues.